The 24 T cell receptor beta chains reported below all come from one sample, sequenced in a study of chemoradiotherapy in HPV16-positive cancers. The data were produced by immunoSEQ multiplex PCR, yet TCRdb's version contains in-frame clones alone and is incomplete. The table shows tens of thousands of clones, with around 90% occurring only once. Sample: blood, taken from a patient who underwent chemoradiotherapy. The receptors stem from a human donor with HPV-associated anogenital cancer.

The gene calls are TRBV29-1 and TRBJ1-2, with 7 nucleotides matching TRBD1. Germline loops: CDR1 SQVTM, CDR2 ANQGSEA. This CDR3 comprises 15 residues. V lost 4 bases, J lost 5 bases, and 13 bases stayed unmatched. CDR3 bases: TGCAGCGTTGGCGCCCTTCCGGGACAGCCTTATGGCTACACCTTC. This sequence encodes CSVGALPGQPYGYTF.

This chain joins TRBV10-3 and TRBJ2-1; TRBD2 matches at 9 bases. The trim removed 10 bases at V and 5 bases at J, leaving 6 bases unmatched. This CDR3 is 13 amino acids long. CDR1 ENHRY and CDR2 SYGVKD come from the germline V gene. The chain's CDR3 is CATRRGGNNEQFF. The CDR3 nucleotides are TGTGCCACCCGGCGGGGGGGCAACAATGAGCAGTTCTTC.

The chain uses TRBV6-1 and TRBJ2-1; D remains unclear. Trimming cost V 1 base and J 0 bases, with 10 bases left between them. Per germline, CDR1 MNHNS and CDR2 SASEGT. The CDR3 has 16 amino acids. The CDR3 DNA reads TGTGCCAGCAGTGAAGGAGGTGCGAGCTCCTACAATGAGCAGTTCTTC. This codes for CASSEGGASSYNEQFF.

The rearrangement links TRBV2 to TRBJ1-2; no reliable D call. The CDR3 is 16 residues long. Germline V gives CDR1 SNHLY, CDR2 FYNNEI. With 6 bases removed from V and 0 bases from J, the gap between germline ends came to 17 bases. The CDR3 loop is CASSGPAIQANYGYTF. In nucleotides, the CDR3 is TGTGCCAGCAGCGGGCCAGCTATACAAGCTAACTATGGCTACACCTTC.

The V gene is TRBV5-1, the J gene TRBJ1-2; 7 bases are shared with TRBD1. Germline CDR1 SGHRS, CDR2 YFSETQ. Unmatched junction bases numbered 7, after V lost 2 bases and J lost 3 bases. The CDR3 has 15 amino acids. CDR3: CASSFGRGVDYGYTF. CDR3 nucleotide sequence: TGCGCCAGCAGCTTTGGCAGGGGGGTAGACTATGGCTACACCTTC.

The chain uses TRBV6-1 and TRBJ2-4; either TRBD1 or TRBD2 may fit D (5 bases each). The CDR3 consists of 15 residues. V was shortened by 3 bases and J by 0 bases, with 9 bases between the two germline ends. In germline, CDR1 is MNHNS, CDR2 SASEGT. The chain's CDR3 is CASSEIGTAKNIQYF. In nucleotides, the CDR3 is TGTGCCAGCAGTGAGATCGGGACAGCCAAAAACATTCAGTACTTC.

The chain is built from TRBV4-1 and TRBJ2-1; weak D call: TRBD2 (5 bases). The length of the CDR3 is 17 residues. Germline loops: CDR1 MGHRA, CDR2 YSYEKL. Between the trimmed V and J ends, which lost 1 base and 0 bases, there was a span of 13 bases. The chain's CDR3 is CASSQAGDMSSYNEQFF. CDR3 sequence (DNA): TGCGCCAGCAGCCAAGCCGGGGATATGAGCTCCTACAATGAGCAGTTCTTC.

The chain has TRBV5-4 and TRBJ2-3, with 7 bases matching TRBD2. CDR3 length equals 14 residues. The germline V gene has CDR1 SGHNT and CDR2 YYREEE (reference sequence). Losses at the gene ends were 5 bases for V and 0 bases for J; bases not matched to a gene: 3. The CDR3 here is CASRSGASTDTQYF. Here the CDR3 DNA reads TGTGCCAGCAGGAGCGGGGCTAGCACAGATACGCAGTATTTT. Based on the CDR3 plus reference TRBV5-4 and TRBJ2-3, the full variable domain is ETGVTQSPTHLIKTRGQQVTLRCSSQSGHNTVSWYQQALGQGPQFIFQYYREEENGRGNFPPRFSGLQFPNYSSELNVNALELDDSALYLCASRSGASTDTQYFGPGTRLTVL.

The genes are TRBV27 and TRBJ1-2; D not certain. Trimming shortened V by 5 bases and J by 2 bases, and 9 bases separated the two germline ends. The germline V gene encodes CDR1 MNHEY and CDR2 SMNVEV (reference sequence). The CDR3 extends over 13 amino acids. The CDR3 sequence is CASSRPGNYGYTF. CDR3 nucleotide sequence: TGTGCCAGCAGTAGACCGGGAAACTATGGCTACACCTTC.

The V and J genes are TRBV6-1 and TRBJ1-1, with 11 positions matching TRBD1. The CDR3 spans 15 residues. Trimming took 6 bases from V and 5 from J; bases not matched to a gene: 8. Germline assignment: CDR1 MNHNS and CDR2 SASEGT. DNA of the CDR3: TGTGCCAGCAGAGGACAGGGGGCTTTGGGAACTGAAGCTTTCTTT. Translating gives CASRGQGALGTEAFF.

The rearrangement uses TRBV7-2 and TRBJ2-3; D remains unclear. V lost 5 bases and J 1 base, leaving 7 bases between the germline ends. Germline lookup yields CDR1 SGHTA and CDR2 FQGNSA. This CDR3 comprises 13 residues. The CDR3 nucleotides are TGTGCCAGCAGCACCCGGGGCACAGATACGCAGTATTTT. This sequence encodes CASSTRGTDTQYF. Based on the CDR3 plus reference TRBV7-2 and TRBJ2-3, the full variable domain is GAGVSQSPSNKVTEKGKDVELRCDPISGHTALYWYRQSLGQGLEFLIYFQGNSAPDKSGLPSDRFSAERTGGSVSTLTIQRTQQEDSAVYLCASSTRGTDTQYFGPGTRLTVL.

This clone was detected once. The CDR3 loop reads CSVEENTEAFF. The CDR3 DNA reads TGCAGCGTTGAAGAGAACACTGAAGCTTTCTTT. This rearrangement joins TRBV29-1 to TRBJ1-1; D gene ambiguous. The V gene's germline CDR1 is SQVTM and CDR2 ANQGSEA. This CDR3 region has 11 residues. V was shortened by 0 bases and J by 1 base, with 0 bases between the two germline ends.

V gene TRBV19 combines with J gene TRBJ2-2; D is possibly TRBD1 or TRBD2 (6 bases each). V lost 4 bases, J lost 6 bases, and 15 bases lay in between. This CDR3 region has 15 residues. In germline, CDR1 is LNHDA, CDR2 SQIVND (reference sequence). CDR3 nucleotides: TGTGCCAGTAGTAGGGGACTTGGGGGCGCCGGGGAGCTGTTTTTT. Encoded protein: CASSRGLGGAGELFF.

This chain joins TRBV7-8 and TRBJ2-3, with 9 positions matching TRBD1. The CDR3 loop spans 16 amino acids. Trimming cost V 5 bases and J 0 bases; bases outside gene matches: 6. The V gene's germline CDR1 is SGHVS and CDR2 FQNEAQ. CDR3: CASSHGTGQSTDTQYF. For the CDR3, the DNA is TGTGCCAGCAGCCACGGGACAGGGCAAAGCACAGATACGCAGTATTTT.

The chain is built from TRBV15 and TRBJ1-4, with TRBD1 matching over 7 bases. From germline, CDR1 is LNHNV and CDR2 YYDKDF (reference sequence). This CDR3 comprises 15 residues. With 3 bases clipped from V and 3 bases from J, the junction kept 4 bases outside the gene matches. CDR3 nucleotides: TGTGCCACCAGCAGGGCAGGGGGGTCTAATGAAAAACTGTTTTTT. Translated, it gives CATSRAGGSNEKLFF.

The gene calls are TRBV6-1 and TRBJ1-1; weak D call: TRBD1 (5 bases). CDR1 and CDR2 (germline): MNHNS, SASEGT. This CDR3 has 13 residues. Trimming took off 2 bases at V and 1 base at J, with 5 bases between the two ends. The CDR3 sequence is CASSETGNTEAFF. The CDR3, as DNA: TGTGCCAGCAGTGAAACAGGGAACACTGAAGCTTTCTTT.

In its sample, this clone ranks as large. The rearrangement joins TRBV6-4 to TRBJ1-1; D is ambiguous. Germline V gives CDR1 MRHNA, CDR2 SNTAGT. V lost 0 bases and J lost 8, with 10 bases in between. CDR3 length equals 13 residues. This chain's CDR3 is CASSDSSMVEAFF. In DNA form, the CDR3 reads TGTGCCAGCAGTGACTCGAGTATGGTAGAAGCTTTCTTT.

This chain's CDR3 is CASSRGPDQETQYF. The CDR3 region has the DNA TGTGCCAGCAGCAGGGGGCCCGACCAAGAGACCCAGTACTTC. The chain employs TRBV6-1 and TRBJ2-5, with TRBD1 identical over 8 bases. In germline, CDR1 is MNHNS, CDR2 SASEGT. The CDR3 totals 14 residues. V trimming: 6 bases; J trimming: 0 bases; junction bases outside the gene matches: 3.

The chain combines TRBV5-1 with TRBJ1-5; perhaps TRBD1 as D (5 bases). This CDR3 has 13 residues. The germline V gene encodes CDR1 SGHRS and CDR2 YFSETQ. Trimming pared 0 bases from V and 5 bases from J, leaving 6 bases between. Here the CDR3 DNA reads TGCGCCAGCAGCTTGGGAGGGGATCAGCCCCAGCATTTT. It translates to CASSLGGDQPQHF.

The rearrangement uses TRBV2 and TRBJ2-5, with D unresolved. Trimming took off 3 bases at V and 5 bases at J, with 7 bases between the two ends. This CDR3 has 12 amino acids. Germline assignment: CDR1 SNHLY and CDR2 FYNNEI. CDR3 sequence (DNA): TGTGCCAGCAGTGAGTCGTTGGAGACCCAGTACTTC. Encoded protein: CASSESLETQYF.

The chain joins TRBV7-9 to TRBJ1-2; weak D call: TRBD1 (6 bases). V was pared by 5 bases and J by 2 bases, with 9 bases between. CDR1 is SEHNR and CDR2 is FQNEAQ in the germline V gene (reference sequence). This CDR3 is 13 amino acids long. The DNA for the CDR3 is TGTGCCAGCAGCAGGGGACAAAACTATGGCTACACCTTC. It encodes CASSRGQNYGYTF.

For the CDR3, the DNA is TGTGCCGGAGTCATTACAGGAAAAGAGACCCAGTACTTC. Its protein is CAGVITGKETQYF. The rearrangement uses TRBV30 and TRBJ2-5; maybe TRBD1 (5 bases). The V gene's germline CDR1 is GTSNPN and CDR2 SVGIG (reference sequence). The length of the CDR3 is 13 residues. V gave up 8 bases and J gave up 3 bases, with 16 bases separating them.

The chain has TRBV9 and TRBJ2-2; TRBD2 matches at 13 bases. Unmatched junction bases numbered 14, after V lost 3 bases and J lost 3 bases. Germline CDR1 and CDR2: SGDLS and YYNGEE. There are 20 residues in the CDR3. CDR3 sequence reads: CASSGSRTSGGLLHTGELFF. The CDR3 nucleotides read TGTGCCAGCAGCGGTAGCCGGACTAGCGGGGGACTACTCCACACCGGGGAGCTGTTTTTT. Together with reference TRBV9 and TRBJ2-2, the CDR3 gives the full variable domain: DSGVTQTPKHLITATGQRVTLRCSPRSGDLSVYWYQQSLDQGLQFLIQYYNGEERAKGNILERFSAQQFPDLHSELNLSSLELGDSALYFCASSGSRTSGGLLHTGELFFGEGSRLTVL.

J is TRBJ1-4 and V is TRBV5-1, with 9 positions matching TRBD1. The CDR3 covers 14 residues. Per the germline V gene, CDR1 is SGHRS and CDR2 is YFSETQ. V trimming: 5 bases; J trimming: 5 bases; junction bases outside the gene matches: 4. The CDR3 coding sequence is TGCGCCAGCAGATCCGGGACAGGGAATGAAAAACTGTTTTTT. This encodes CASRSGTGNEKLFF.